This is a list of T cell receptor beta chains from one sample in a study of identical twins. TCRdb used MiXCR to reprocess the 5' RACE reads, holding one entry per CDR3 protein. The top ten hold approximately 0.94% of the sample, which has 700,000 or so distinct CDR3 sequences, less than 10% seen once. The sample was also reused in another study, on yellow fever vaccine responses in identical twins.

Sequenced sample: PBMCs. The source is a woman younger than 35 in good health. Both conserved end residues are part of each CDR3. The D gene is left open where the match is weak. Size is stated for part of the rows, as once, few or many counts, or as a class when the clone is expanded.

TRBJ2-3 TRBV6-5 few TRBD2 CASSYSLAGSTDTQYF TGTGCCAGCAGTTACTCTTTAGCGGGAAGTACAGATACGCAGTATTTT
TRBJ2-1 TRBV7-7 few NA CASSLGASHNEQFF TGTGCTAGCAGCTTAGGGGCCAGCCACAATGAGCAGTTCTTC
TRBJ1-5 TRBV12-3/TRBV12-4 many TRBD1 CASSRQGVLPQHF TGTGCCAGCAGTCGACAGGGGGTATTGCCCCAGCATTTT
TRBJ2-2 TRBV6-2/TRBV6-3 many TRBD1 CASSYLGTANTGELFF TGTGCCAGCAGTTACTTGGGGACAGCAAACACCGGGGAGCTGTTTTTT
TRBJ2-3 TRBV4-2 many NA CASSQEAGSGTDTQYF TGTGCCAGCAGCCAAGAGGCGGGATCGGGCACAGATACGCAGTATTTT
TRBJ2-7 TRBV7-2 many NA CASSLSETYEQYF TGTGCCAGCAGCTTATCCGAGACCTACGAGCAGTACTTC
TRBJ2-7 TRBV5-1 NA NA CASSYIISGEQYF TGCGCCAGCAGCTACATTATTTCGGGCGAGCAGTACTTC
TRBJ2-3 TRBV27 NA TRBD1 CASSLSSGDRGTDTQYF TGTGCCAGCAGTTTAAGCTCGGGGGACAGGGGTACAGATACGCAGTATTTT
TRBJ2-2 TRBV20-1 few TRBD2 CSARVVLAEGFWAGELFF TGCAGTGCTAGAGTGGTACTAGCGGAGGGGTTTTGGGCCGGGGAGCTGTTTTTT
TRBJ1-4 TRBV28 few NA CASSPGQRDEKLFF TGTGCCAGCAGTCCCGGACAGAGGGATGAAAAACTGTTTTTT
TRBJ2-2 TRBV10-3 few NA CAITGKKQMGHDTGELFF TGTGCCATCACCGGGAAAAAACAAATGGGACACGACACCGGGGAGCTGTTTTTT
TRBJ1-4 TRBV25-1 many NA CASSDRRKLFF TGTGCCAGCAGTGACCGGAGGAAACTGTTTTTT
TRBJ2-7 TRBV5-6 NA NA CASSRWGRSSYEQYF TGTGCCAGCAGCCGCTGGGGCCGGAGCTCCTACGAGCAGTACTTC
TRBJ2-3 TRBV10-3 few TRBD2 CAISRGAGSTDTQYF TGTGCCATCAGTCGGGGAGCGGGGAGCACAGATACGCAGTATTTT
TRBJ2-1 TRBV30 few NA CAWQYYNEQFF TGTGCCTGGCAATACTACAATGAGCAGTTCTTC
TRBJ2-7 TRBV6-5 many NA CASSYRGPHYEQYF TGTGCCAGCAGTTATCGGGGTCCTCACTACGAGCAGTACTTC
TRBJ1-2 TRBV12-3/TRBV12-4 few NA CASSFFRLNYGYTF TGTGCCAGCAGTTTTTTCAGGCTCAACTATGGCTACACCTTC
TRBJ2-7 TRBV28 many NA CASTQNYYEQYF TGTGCCTCGACCCAGAACTACTACGAGCAGTACTTC
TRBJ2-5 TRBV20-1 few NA CSARVEGFQETQYF TGCAGTGCTAGGGTGGAAGGTTTCCAAGAGACCCAGTACTTC
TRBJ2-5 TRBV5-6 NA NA CASSLVQGGSETQYF TGTGCCAGCAGCTTGGTCCAGGGGGGAAGTGAGACCCAGTACTTC
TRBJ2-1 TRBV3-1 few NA CASSQGKGGSYNEQFF TGTGCCAGCAGCCAAGGAAAGGGGGGCTCCTACAATGAGCAGTTCTTC
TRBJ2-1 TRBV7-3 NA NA CASSLRVGRVSNEQFF TGTGCCAGCAGCTTAAGAGTGGGAAGGGTCTCCAATGAGCAGTTCTTC
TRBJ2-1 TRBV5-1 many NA CASSGTLGSEQFF TGCGCCAGCAGCGGCACTCTAGGCTCTGAGCAGTTCTTC
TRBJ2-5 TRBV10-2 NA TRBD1 CASQRQGRETQYF TGCGCCTCCCAAAGACAGGGGAGGGAGACCCAGTACTTC
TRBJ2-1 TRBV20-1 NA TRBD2 CSARDLFLAGVPNEQFF TGCAGTGCTAGAGATCTCTTCCTAGCGGGAGTTCCCAATGAGCAGTTCTTC
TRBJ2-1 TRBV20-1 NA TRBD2 CSARDSSGGLSYNEQFF TGCAGTGCTAGAGATTCTAGCGGGGGGCTCTCCTACAATGAGCAGTTCTTC
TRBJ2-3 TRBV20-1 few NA CSECPARTDTQYF TGCAGTGAATGTCCAGCTCGGACAGATACGCAGTATTTT
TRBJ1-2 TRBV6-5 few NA CASSYSVGTDGYTF TGTGCCAGCAGTTACTCTGTGGGGACGGATGGCTACACCTTC
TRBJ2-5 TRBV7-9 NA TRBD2 CASSSVSGTLEETQYF TGTGCCAGCAGCTCAGTTAGCGGGACACTCGAAGAGACCCAGTACTTC
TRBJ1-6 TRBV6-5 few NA CASSYGGAYNSPLHF TGTGCCAGCAGTTACGGAGGGGCCTATAATTCACCCCTCCACTTT
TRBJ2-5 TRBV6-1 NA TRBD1 CASSEAFGTGNQETQYF TGTGCCAGCAGTGAAGCTTTCGGGACAGGGAACCAAGAGACCCAGTACTTC
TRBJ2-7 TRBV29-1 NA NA CSVDQPGYEQYF TGCAGCGTTGACCAGCCCGGGTACGAGCAGTACTTC
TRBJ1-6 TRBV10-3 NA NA CAISEQRGAGSPLHF TGTGCCATCAGTGAGCAGCGGGGGGCAGGATCACCCCTCCACTTT
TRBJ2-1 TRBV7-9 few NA CASSPGREQFF TGTGCCAGCAGCCCCGGGCGAGAGCAGTTCTTC
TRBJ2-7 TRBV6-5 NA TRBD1 CASKLHLFGQGGEQYF TGTGCCAGCAAGTTGCACTTGTTCGGACAGGGTGGTGAGCAGTACTTC
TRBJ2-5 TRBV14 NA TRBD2 CASSQTSGSHGGTQYF TGTGCCAGCAGCCAGACTAGCGGGTCCCACGGGGGGACCCAGTACTTC
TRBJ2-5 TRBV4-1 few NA CASSQDPGQETQYF TGCGCCAGCAGCCAAGACCCGGGGCAGGAGACCCAGTACTTC
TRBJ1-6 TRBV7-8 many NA CASSSDGYNSPLHF TGTGCCAGCAGCAGCGACGGATATAATTCACCCCTCCACTTT
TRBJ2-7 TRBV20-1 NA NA CSASFQDPYEQYF TGCAGTGCTAGTTTCCAGGATCCCTACGAGCAGTACTTC
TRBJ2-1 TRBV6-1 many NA CASSAVQIGYNEQFF TGTGCCAGCAGCGCGGTCCAAATTGGGTACAATGAGCAGTTCTTC
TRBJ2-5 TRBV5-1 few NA CASSLEQPRETQYF TGCGCCAGCAGCTTGGAACAGCCGCGGGAGACCCAGTACTTC
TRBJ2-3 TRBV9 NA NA CASSVGSGAVSTDTQYF TGTGCCAGCAGCGTAGGGTCGGGGGCGGTTAGCACAGATACGCAGTATTTT
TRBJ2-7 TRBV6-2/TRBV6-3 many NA CASTDPGGSYEQYF TGTGCCAGCACCGACCCCGGGGGCTCCTACGAGCAGTACTTC
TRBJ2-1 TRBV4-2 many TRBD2 CASSQYTPLAGGAYNEQFF TGTGCCAGCAGCCAATACACCCCTCTAGCGGGAGGTGCGTACAATGAGCAGTTCTTC
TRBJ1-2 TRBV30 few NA CAWEGYGYTF TGTGCCTGGGAGGGATATGGCTACACCTTC
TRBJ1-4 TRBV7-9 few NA CASSLAMGLDEKLFF TGTGCCAGCAGCTTAGCGATGGGATTGGATGAAAAACTGTTTTTT
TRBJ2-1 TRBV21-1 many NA CASKLAGAPSHEQFF TGTGCCAGCAAACTAGCGGGAGCCCCATCCCACGAGCAGTTCTTC
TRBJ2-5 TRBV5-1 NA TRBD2 CASSPTSGGRGETQYF TGCGCCAGCAGCCCTACTAGCGGGGGGCGAGGAGAGACCCAGTACTTC
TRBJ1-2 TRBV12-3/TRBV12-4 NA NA CASSLGAVVGYGYTF TGTGCCAGCAGTTTGGGGGCTGTGGTTGGCTATGGCTACACCTTC
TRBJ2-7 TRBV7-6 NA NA CASSLGGGNPSYEQYF TGTGCCAGCAGCTTAGGAGGGGGGAATCCCTCCTACGAGCAGTACTTC
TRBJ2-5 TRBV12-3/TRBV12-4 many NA CASSLEGAKETQYF TGTGCCAGCAGTTTGGAGGGGGCAAAAGAGACCCAGTACTTC
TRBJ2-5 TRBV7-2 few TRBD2 CASSLAITSGLQETQYF TGTGCCAGCAGCTTAGCGATCACTAGCGGGTTACAAGAGACCCAGTACTTC
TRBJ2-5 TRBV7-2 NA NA CASSRTPHETQYF TGTGCCAGCAGCCGGACCCCCCATGAGACCCAGTACTTC
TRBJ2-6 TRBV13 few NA CASSFLSSSGANVLTF TGTGCCAGCAGCTTTCTTTCAAGCTCTGGGGCCAACGTCCTGACTTTC
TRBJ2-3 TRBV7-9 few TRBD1 CASSPVPRDRGTDTQYF TGTGCCAGCAGCCCAGTGCCCCGGGACAGGGGTACAGATACGCAGTATTTT
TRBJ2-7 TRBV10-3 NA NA CATVGSYEQYF TGTGCCACCGTCGGCTCCTACGAGCAGTACTTC
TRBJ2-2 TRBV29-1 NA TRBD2 CSVELAGEGDTGELFF TGCAGCGTTGAACTAGCGGGGGAAGGGGACACCGGGGAGCTGTTTTTT